Below, 7 T cell receptor beta chains from the same sample are listed, as sequenced in a study of response to subunit inactivated influenza vaccine. TCRdb fed the RT-PCR reads into MiXCR, producing one record per CDR3 protein. The data show roughly 700,000 distinct CDR3 sequences, roughly 14% seen once. The sequenced sample was PBMCs from blood, obtained 11 to 12 days after vaccination. The origin of the receptors is a middle-aged man who received an inactivated influenza vaccine.

The chain recombines TRBV20-1 with TRBJ2-7; D may correspond to TRBD1 or TRBD2 (5 bases each). Trimming stripped 5 bases from V and 1 base from J, with 12 bases between. The V gene's germline CDR1 is DFQATT and CDR2 SNEGSKA (reference sequence). This CDR3 has 13 amino acids. The DNA of the CDR3 is TGCAGTGCTTCCCGGGACGCATCCTACGAGCAGTACTTC. Amino acid sequence: CSASRDASYEQYF.

This chain links TRBV20-1 with TRBJ2-5; D is possibly TRBD1 or TRBD2 (5 bases each). Looked up from germline, CDR1 is DFQATT and CDR2 is SNEGSKA (reference sequence). This CDR3 comprises 12 residues. Trimming removed 6 bases from V and 5 bases from J, with 13 bases in between. CDR3 sequence: CSARDRMETQYF. The CDR3 bases are TGCAGTGCAAGGGACCGAATGGAGACCCAGTACTTC.

This chain links TRBV20-1 with TRBJ2-2; D uncertain. CDR3 length equals 13 residues. Germline loops: CDR1 DFQATT, CDR2 SNEGSKA (reference sequence). V lost 1 base, J lost 2 bases, and 5 bases lay in between. CDR3: CSARVRNTGELFF. CDR3 sequence (DNA): TGCAGTGCTAGAGTCCGAAACACCGGGGAGCTGTTTTTT.

V is TRBV25-1 and J is TRBJ2-5; D not resolved. The germline CDR1 and CDR2 sequences are MGHDK and SYGVNS. V was cut by 7 bases and J by 4 bases, with 7 bases left in between. CDR3 length: 11 amino acids. CDR3 sequence reads: CASKIGETQYF. For the CDR3, the DNA is TGTGCCAGCAAAATAGGAGAGACCCAGTACTTC.

This clonotype has only a few counts. The V call is TRBV5-6, the J call TRBJ2-5, with D perhaps TRBD1 (6 bases). CDR3 length equals 16 residues. Germline V lookup: CDR1 SGHDT, CDR2 YYEEEE. The ends were cut back, 4 bases at V and 1 base at J, with 17 bases in the middle. CDR3: CASSIPTGVFQETQYF. CDR3 nucleotide sequence: TGTGCCAGCAGCATACCGACAGGAGTCTTCCAAGAGACCCAGTACTTC.

This rearrangement joins TRBV9 to TRBJ2-3; 13 bases are a match to TRBD2. Unmatched junction bases numbered 9, after V lost 4 bases and J lost 4 bases. Germline V CDR1 and CDR2: SGDLS, YYNGEE. The CDR3 runs 17 residues. The CDR3 region has the DNA TGTGCCAGCAGCCTCCTCGGGACTAGCGGGACTGCAGATACGCAGTATTTT. Its protein product is CASSLLGTSGTADTQYF.

This clonotype was found a few times. The chain joins TRBV2 to TRBJ2-2; D perhaps matches TRBD2 (5 bases). The CDR3 sequence is 15 residues long. In germline, CDR1 is SNHLY, CDR2 FYNNEI. V lost 6 bases and J 0 bases, leaving 11 bases between the germline ends. In nucleotides, the CDR3 is TGTGCCAGCAGGAGGGAAATCGCGAACACCGGGGAGCTGTTTTTT. Amino acid sequence: CASRREIANTGELFF. Combining the CDR3 with reference TRBV2 and TRBJ2-2 gives the whole variable domain EPEVTQTPSHQVTQMGQEVILRCVPISNHLYFYWYRQILGQKVEFLVSFYNNEISEKSEIFDDQFSVERPDGSNFTLKIRSTKLEDSAMYFCASRREIANTGELFFGEGSRLTVL.